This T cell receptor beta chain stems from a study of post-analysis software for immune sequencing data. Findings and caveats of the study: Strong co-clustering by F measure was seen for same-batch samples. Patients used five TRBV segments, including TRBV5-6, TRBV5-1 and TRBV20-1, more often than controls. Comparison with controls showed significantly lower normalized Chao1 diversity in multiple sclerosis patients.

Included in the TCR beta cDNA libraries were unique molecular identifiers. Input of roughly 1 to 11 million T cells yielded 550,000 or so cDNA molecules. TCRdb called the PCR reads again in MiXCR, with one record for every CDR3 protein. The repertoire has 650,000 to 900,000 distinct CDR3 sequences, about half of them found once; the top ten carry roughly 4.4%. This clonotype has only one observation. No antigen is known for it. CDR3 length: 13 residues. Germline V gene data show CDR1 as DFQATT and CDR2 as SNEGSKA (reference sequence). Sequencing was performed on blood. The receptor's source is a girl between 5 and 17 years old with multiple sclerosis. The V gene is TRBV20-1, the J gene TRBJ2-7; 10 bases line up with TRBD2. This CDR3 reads CRQGLAATYEQYF. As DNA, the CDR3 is TGCAGGCAAGGACTAGCGGCCACCTACGAGCAGTACTTC.